Listed below are T cell receptor beta chains from one sample, sequenced in a study of response to subunit inactivated influenza vaccine. TCRdb re-analysed the RT-PCR reads in MiXCR, keeping a single row per CDR3 protein. The top ten hold roughly 11% of the sample, which has about 780,000 distinct CDR3 sequences, roughly 18% seen once. Specimen: PBMCs from blood, collected more than 4 days after vaccination. The receptors originated from a man aged 50-59 years who received an inactivated influenza vaccine. The CDR3 runs from the conserved cysteine through the conserved F or W. Size values are once, few and many counts, or a class for expanded clones, and some rows have none.

v_call	clone_size	j_call	cdr3_aa
TRBV10-3	.	TRBJ2-2	CATMDRAGTGELFF
TRBV4-3	.	TRBJ2-7	CASSQVEGVGEQYF
TRBV29-1	.	TRBJ2-3	CSVDSGTSIETQYF
TRBV20-1	.	TRBJ2-4	CSASIRPAKNIQYF
TRBV27	few	TRBJ2-5	CASSSSGTHQETQYF
TRBV4-2	.	TRBJ2-3	CASSQENSSPSDTQYF
TRBV9	.	TRBJ1-5	CASSVAPGANQPQHF
TRBV7-2	.	TRBJ2-3	CASSPRFSTDTQYF
TRBV5-1	few	TRBJ1-1	CASSVGPGGGTEAFF
TRBV20-1	many	TRBJ2-5	CSARERDRGVETQYF
TRBV9	few	TRBJ1-4	CASSVLGGSNEKLFF
TRBV10-3	.	TRBJ2-5	CAISESLAGVQETQYF
TRBV2	.	TRBJ2-7	CASSRMGGGYEQYF
TRBV4-3	few	TRBJ1-3	CASSLSTAGNTIYF
TRBV11-2	few	TRBJ2-2	CASSLIDGTGELFF
TRBV5-5	.	TRBJ2-7	CASSLDSYGYEQYF
TRBV6-2/TRBV6-3	.	TRBJ1-2	CASRTGGAPGGYTF
TRBV6-5	.	TRBJ2-3	CASSYRARVSTDTQYF
TRBV24-1	few	TRBJ2-2	CATSDQGQGGGTGELFF
TRBV5-1	many	TRBJ2-1	CASSLDQGSYNEQFF
TRBV20-1	.	TRBJ2-2	CSAKKTGELFF
TRBV7-2	.	TRBJ1-5	CASSLAWSNQPQHF
TRBV7-2	many	TRBJ2-3	CASSRTSSTDTQYF
TRBV20-1	few	TRBJ2-1	CSASRGPLGSNEQFF
TRBV12-3/TRBV12-4	few	TRBJ1-2	CASSFDRGNYGYTF
TRBV4-2	.	TRBJ2-4	CASSQAGQGKNIQYF
TRBV15	once	TRBJ2-5	CATSRVYGGLVGETQYF
TRBV20-1	.	TRBJ2-5	CGGLASQETQYF
TRBV6-5	.	TRBJ2-1	CASSYGGLASGNEQFF
TRBV4-2	.	TRBJ2-3	CASSQGTGPTDTQYF
TRBV6-5	.	TRBJ1-6	CASSYSRVLLNSPLHF
TRBV6-5	few	TRBJ2-7	CASSYSTGGGYEQYF
TRBV6-6	few	TRBJ2-7	CASSYSIRHEQYF
TRBV27	many	TRBJ2-1	CASMSWDSVAYEQFF
TRBV7-6	.	TRBJ2-7	CASSLAPPEQYF
TRBV29-1	few	TRBJ2-4	CSVEVWSPRAKNIQYF
TRBV20-1	few	TRBJ1-3	CSAREPLRDSGNTIYF
TRBV20-1	.	TRBJ1-5	CSALGGENQPQHF
TRBV12-3/TRBV12-4	.	TRBJ2-1	CASSFTRDVNEQFF
TRBV5-1	many	TRBJ2-5	CASSLGDNQETQYF
TRBV5-6	few	TRBJ2-1	CASSLELRYNEQFF
TRBV7-8	many	TRBJ2-7	CASSFGAEGGEQYF
TRBV11-2	.	TRBJ1-3	CASSTYTGNTIYF
TRBV20-1	.	TRBJ1-5	CSARRPRNQPQHF
TRBV6-5	few	TRBJ1-6	CASSYSTDNSPLHF
TRBV20-1	.	TRBJ2-1	CSASPDSRGQFF
TRBV12-3/TRBV12-4	few	TRBJ2-4	CASSWSAGGYIQYF
TRBV4-1	few	TRBJ2-5	CASSLSWSQETQYF